Listed here are 23 T cell receptor beta chains from one sample, sequenced in a study of tissue T cells after allogeneic stem cell transplantation. Measured with immunoSEQ multiplex PCR; TCRdb has only the in-frame clones, and not every one. The table has just over 25,000 clones, 91% seen once. The sequenced sample was blood, obtained before transplantation. These receptor sequences come from a male donor older than 55 who later had graft-versus-host disease after an allogeneic stem cell transplant.

In DNA form, the CDR3 reads TGTGCCAGCAGCGCCCTAGCGGGGAGGAGCACAGATACGCAGTATTTT. Translation gives CASSALAGRSTDTQYF. The rearrangement joins TRBV9 to TRBJ2-3, with 9 bases fitting TRBD2. The CDR3 covers 16 residues. Germline V gene sequence: CDR1 SGDLS, CDR2 YYNGEE. Trimming removed 3 bases from V and 0 bases from J; junction bases left unmatched: 5.

The chain couples TRBV7-2 to TRBJ1-4; D uncertain. Trimming removed 3 bases at V and 5 bases at J, with 7 bases between. Germline V gene data show CDR1 as SGHTA and CDR2 as FQGNSA. CDR3 size: 13 residues. The CDR3 here is CASSLGLNEKLFF. The CDR3 DNA reads as TGTGCCAGCAGCTTGGGTTTAAATGAAAAACTGTTTTTT.

The rearrangement joins TRBV5-1 to TRBJ2-6; 8 bases fit TRBD1. V lost 0 bases to trimming and J lost 1 base; unmatched junction nucleotides: 9. CDR3 size: 19 residues. Per the germline V gene, CDR1 is SGHRS and CDR2 is YFSETQ. CDR3 protein: CASSLARDRIRSGANVLTF. CDR3 nucleotides: TGCGCCAGCAGCTTGGCCAGGGACAGGATAAGATCTGGGGCCAACGTCCTGACTTTC.

The gene calls are TRBV18 and TRBJ2-7, with D perhaps TRBD2 (5 bases). Germline CDR1 and CDR2: KGHSH and LQKENI. This CDR3 has 12 amino acids. Trimming removed 3 bases from V and 3 bases from J, with 6 bases in between. Here the CDR3 DNA reads TGTGCCAGCTCACCGAGGGACTACGAGCAGTACTTC. It encodes CASSPRDYEQYF. The variable domain in full, completed from reference TRBV18 and TRBJ2-7, reads NAGVMQNPRHLVRRRGQEARLRCSPMKGHSHVYWYRQLPEEGLKFMVYLQKENIIDESGMPKERFSAEFPKEGPSILRIQQVVRGDSAAYFCASSPRDYEQYFGPGTRLTVT.

The chain links TRBV10-2 to TRBJ2-1; 11 positions match TRBD2. J was trimmed by 7 bases and V by 4 bases; bases with no gene match: 3. The CDR3 totals 14 residues. Germline-derived CDR1 and CDR2 are WSHSY and SAAADI. DNA of the CDR3: TGCGCCAGCAGTGTGACTAGCGGGATGAATGAGCAGTTCTTC. Amino acids: CASSVTSGMNEQFF.

The chain combines TRBV10-3 with TRBJ2-2, with 11 bases matching TRBD2. Germline CDR1 and CDR2: ENHRY and SYGVKD. CDR3 length: 16 residues. Losses at the gene ends were 6 bases for V and 0 bases for J; bases not matched to a gene: 3. Here the CDR3 DNA reads TGTGCCATCAGCCGACTAGCGGGAACGAACACCGGGGAGCTGTTTTTT. This encodes CAISRLAGTNTGELFF.

The chain carries TRBV6-6 and TRBJ1-2; D may be TRBD1 (6 bases). Trimming shortened V by 4 bases and J by 1 base, and 7 bases separated the two germline ends. Germline CDR1 is MNHNY and CDR2 is SVGAGI (reference sequence). The CDR3 totals 13 residues. DNA of the CDR3: TGTGCCAGCAGTTCGGACAGTAACTATGGCTACACCTTC. This sequence encodes CASSSDSNYGYTF.

The chain couples TRBV12-3 or TRBV12-4 to TRBJ1-6; D remains ambiguous. This CDR3 has 13 amino acids. V was shortened by 8 bases and J by 8 bases, with 13 bases between the two germline ends. The DNA for the CDR3 is TGTGCCAGCGGGTCGGGGAGGGATTCACCCCTCCACTTT. Protein product: CASGSGRDSPLHF.

V gene TRBV5-4 combines with J gene TRBJ2-1; no clear D. This CDR3 comprises 13 residues. CDR1 is SGHNT, CDR2 YYREEE, per germline (reference sequence). The V end lost 0 bases, the J end lost 8 bases, and 9 bases lay between the germline ends. DNA for the CDR3: TGTGCCAGCAGCTTGGTCACGGACCATGAGCAGTTCTTC. This codes for CASSLVTDHEQFF.

The chain is built from TRBV4-1 and TRBJ2-3, with 8 bases matching TRBD2. Per the germline V gene, CDR1 is MGHRA and CDR2 is YSYEKL. The CDR3 runs 17 residues. J was trimmed by 2 bases and V by 0 bases; bases with no gene match: 7. CDR3 nucleotide sequence: TGCGCCAGCAGCCAAGAAATTAGCGGGGTCCCCACAGATACGCAGTATTTT. Translating gives CASSQEISGVPTDTQYF.

The chain is built from TRBV19 and TRBJ2-7; 9 bases map to TRBD1. CDR3 length: 14 residues. The ends lost 3 bases at V and 2 bases at J; junction bases unmatched: 2. The germline V gene encodes CDR1 LNHDA and CDR2 SQIVND (reference sequence). The CDR3 DNA reads as TGTGCCAGTAGTATCGGGACAGGGCCCTACGAGCAGTACTTC. Amino acids: CASSIGTGPYEQYF.

The rearrangement links TRBV11-2 to TRBJ2-5; D may correspond to TRBD1 or TRBD2 (5 bases each). Germline loops: CDR1 SGHAT, CDR2 FQNNGV. The CDR3 is 16 amino acids. The ends were cut back, 0 bases at V and 2 bases at J, with 13 bases in the middle. The CDR3 reads CASSLESYGGQETQYF. DNA of the CDR3: TGTGCCAGCAGCTTAGAAAGCTATGGGGGACAAGAGACCCAGTACTTC.

The chain couples TRBV15 to TRBJ2-7, with TRBD1 as a possible D gene (6 bases). Trimming stripped 5 bases from V and 2 bases from J, with 10 bases between. CDR3 length: 13 amino acids. Germline CDR1 LNHNV, CDR2 YYDKDF (reference sequence). As DNA, the CDR3 is TGTGCCACCAGCCCCAGGGGAACCTACGAGCAGTACTTC. Residues: CATSPRGTYEQYF.

The rearrangement joins TRBV15 to TRBJ2-2, with D perhaps matching TRBD1 (6 bases). Germline V gene lookup returns CDR1 LNHNV and CDR2 YYDKDF (reference sequence). Trimming took 5 bases from V and 6 from J, leaving 16 bases between them. The CDR3 runs 15 residues. In DNA form, the CDR3 reads TGTGCCACCAGCCCCCGCGAGGGGGTGTCCGGGGAGCTGTTTTTT. It yields the protein CATSPREGVSGELFF.

This chain links TRBV11-2 with TRBJ2-5; no definite D call. Germline lookup yields CDR1 SGHAT and CDR2 FQNNGV. The CDR3 loop spans 14 amino acids. The V gene lost 0 bases and the J gene lost 7 bases, with 12 bases spanning the gap. The CDR3 protein is CASSLDPASGTQYF. In nucleotides, the CDR3 is TGTGCCAGCAGCTTAGACCCGGCTTCAGGGACCCAGTACTTC.

The chain joins TRBV18 to TRBJ2-2; D possibly matches TRBD1 or TRBD2 (5 bases each). The CDR3 is made up of 14 amino acids. Trimming pared 3 bases from V and 6 bases from J, leaving 11 bases between. Germline V gives CDR1 KGHSH, CDR2 LQKENI. The CDR3 DNA is TGTGCCAGCTCACCCAGGGACGAAGCCGGGGAGCTGTTTTTT. Translating it yields CASSPRDEAGELFF.

The V call is TRBV5-1, the J call TRBJ2-7; the D is unclear. CDR1 is SGHRS, CDR2 YFSETQ, per germline. V was pared by 0 bases and J by 0 bases, with 10 bases between. The CDR3 runs 15 residues. The CDR3 is CASSLEETSSYEQYF. The DNA for the CDR3 is TGCGCCAGCAGCTTGGAGGAGACGAGCTCCTACGAGCAGTACTTC.

This chain uses TRBV15 with TRBJ1-2, with 7 bases aligning to TRBD1. Looked up from germline, CDR1 is LNHNV and CDR2 is YYDKDF (reference sequence). The V gene end was trimmed by 4 bases and the J gene end by 2 bases; junction bases not matched to a gene: 4. The CDR3 loop spans 14 amino acids. CDR3 loop: CATSTTGANYGYTF. DNA of the CDR3: TGTGCCACCAGCACTACAGGGGCGAACTATGGCTACACCTTC. The full variable domain, completed using reference TRBV15 and TRBJ1-2, is DAMVIQNPRYQVTQFGKPVTLSCSQTLNHNVMYWYQQKSSQAPKLLFHYYDKDFNNEADTPDNFQSRRPNTSFCFLDIRSPGLGDTAMYLCATSTTGANYGYTFGSGTRLTVV.

V gene TRBV11-2 combines with J gene TRBJ2-7; D unclear. The CDR3 has 14 amino acids. The ends were cut back, 0 bases at V and 4 bases at J, with 10 bases in the middle. The germline V gene encodes CDR1 SGHAT and CDR2 FQNNGV. The DNA of the CDR3 is TGTGCCAGCAGCTTAGAACGTATATCTTACGAGCAGTACTTC. Protein product: CASSLERISYEQYF.

The CDR3 region is CASSTKNFNEKLFF. CDR3 nucleotide sequence: TGTGCCAGCAGCACTAAAAACTTTAATGAAAAACTGTTTTTT. The rearrangement uses TRBV6-1 and TRBJ1-4; D is ambiguous. Germline V gene lookup returns CDR1 MNHNS and CDR2 SASEGT. The CDR3 is 14 residues long. V dropped 6 bases and J dropped 4 bases, with 12 bases sitting between them.

This chain uses TRBV6-5 with TRBJ1-4; no reliable D call. Deletions cut 4 bases from V and 0 bases from J, with 9 bases between. CDR1 and CDR2 (germline): MNHEY, SVGAGI. The CDR3 spans 15 residues. CDR3 loop: CASSFLSATNEKLFF. CDR3 in DNA: TGTGCCAGCAGTTTCCTGTCTGCAACTAATGAAAAACTGTTTTTT.

The V gene is TRBV6-1, the J gene TRBJ1-3; no clear D. CDR3 length equals 13 residues. Germline lookup yields CDR1 MNHNS and CDR2 SASEGT. V lost 2 bases and J lost 4, with 6 bases in between. CDR3 in amino acids: CASSELRGNTIYF. CDR3 bases: TGTGCCAGCAGTGAATTACGAGGAAACACCATATATTTT.

The genes are TRBV28 and TRBJ2-1; 9 bases are shared with TRBD1. V lost 6 bases, J lost 4 bases, and 13 bases stayed unmatched. Germline CDR1 is MDHEN and CDR2 is SYDVKM. The CDR3 is made up of 17 amino acids. The CDR3 loop reads CASSTLSGTGRYNEQFF. CDR3 bases: TGTGCCAGCAGCACACTATCCGGGACAGGGAGATACAATGAGCAGTTCTTC.